Here is one T cell receptor (beta chain) with its context. The data stem from a study of blood T cell repertoires in COVID-19. Study-level information: Material from acute and convalescent COVID-19 was sourced from the United States, Italy and Spain. Sources were T cells, B-cell-depleted T cells, or PBMCs; the material itself was cDNA or gDNA.

Seattle enrolled patients during active infection and tracked them longitudinally. Profiled with immunoSEQ multiplex PCR; TCRdb holds only in-frame clones, not every one. The sample lists about 240,000 clones; about 88% were seen once. CDR1 is SGHDT, CDR2 YYEEEE, per germline. Trimming pared 0 bases from V and 0 bases from J, leaving 9 bases between. The CDR3 is 15 amino acids. The genes are TRBV5-6 and TRBJ1-1, with D maybe TRBD1 (6 bases). The TCR sequence derives from a woman aged 50 to 60 with COVID-19, enrolled during active disease. Sequencing was carried out using peripheral blood. CDR3 loop: CASSLEGQLNTEAFF. The CDR3 DNA follows: TGTGCCAGCAGCTTGGAAGGACAGTTGAACACTGAAGCTTTCTTT.